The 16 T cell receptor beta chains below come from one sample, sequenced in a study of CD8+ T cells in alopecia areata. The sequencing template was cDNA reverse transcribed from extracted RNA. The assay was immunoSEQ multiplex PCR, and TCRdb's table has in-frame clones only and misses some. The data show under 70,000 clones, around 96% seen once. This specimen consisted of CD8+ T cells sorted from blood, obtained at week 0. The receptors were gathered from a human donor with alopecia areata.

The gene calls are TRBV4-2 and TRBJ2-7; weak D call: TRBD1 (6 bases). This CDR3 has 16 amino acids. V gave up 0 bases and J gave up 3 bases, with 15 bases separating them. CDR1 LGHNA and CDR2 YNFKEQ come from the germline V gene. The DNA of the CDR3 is TGTGCCAGCAGCCAAGAGGGCTCGGGACATCTCTACGAGCAGTACTTC. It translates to CASSQEGSGHLYEQYF.

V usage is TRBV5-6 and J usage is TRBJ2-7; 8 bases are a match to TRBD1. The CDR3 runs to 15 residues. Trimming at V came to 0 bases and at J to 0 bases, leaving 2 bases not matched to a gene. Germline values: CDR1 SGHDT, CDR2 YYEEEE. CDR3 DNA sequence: TGTGCCAGCAGCTTGGGACAGGGGAGCTCCTACGAGCAGTACTTC. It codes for CASSLGQGSSYEQYF.

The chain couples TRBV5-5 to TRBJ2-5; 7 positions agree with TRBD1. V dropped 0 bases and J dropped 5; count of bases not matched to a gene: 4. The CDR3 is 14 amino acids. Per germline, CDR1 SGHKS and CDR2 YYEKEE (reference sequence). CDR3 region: CASSLGQGEETQYF. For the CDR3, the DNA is TGTGCCAGCAGCTTGGGACAGGGTGAGGAGACCCAGTACTTC.

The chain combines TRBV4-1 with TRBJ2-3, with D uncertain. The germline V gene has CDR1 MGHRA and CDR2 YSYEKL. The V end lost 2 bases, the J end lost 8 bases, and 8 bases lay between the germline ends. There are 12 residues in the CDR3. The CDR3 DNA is TGCGCCAGCAGCCAATTCTTAGGTACGCAGTATTTT. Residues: CASSQFLGTQYF.

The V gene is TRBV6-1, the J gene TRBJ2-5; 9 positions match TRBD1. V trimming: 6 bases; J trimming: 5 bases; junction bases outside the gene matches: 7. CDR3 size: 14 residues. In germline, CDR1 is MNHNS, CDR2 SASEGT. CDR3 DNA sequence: TGTGCCAGCAGATACACAGGGGGCAGGGAGACCCAGTACTTC. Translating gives CASRYTGGRETQYF.

The CDR3 sequence is CASSSGWGEHEQYF. CDR3 bases: TGTGCCAGCAGCTCCGGGTGGGGGGAACACGAGCAGTACTTC. V usage is TRBV5-4 and J usage is TRBJ2-7; the D gene is possibly TRBD2 (6 bases). The length of the CDR3 is 14 residues. Germline values: CDR1 SGHNT, CDR2 YYREEE (reference sequence). V dropped 3 bases and J dropped 5 bases, with 15 bases sitting between them.

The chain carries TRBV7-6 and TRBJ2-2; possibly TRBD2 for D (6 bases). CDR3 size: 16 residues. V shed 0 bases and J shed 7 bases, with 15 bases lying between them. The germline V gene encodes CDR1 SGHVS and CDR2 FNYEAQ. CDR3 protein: CASSLALGGEYGELFF. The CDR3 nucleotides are TGTGCCAGCAGCTTAGCGCTTGGCGGGGAGTACGGGGAGCTGTTTTTT.

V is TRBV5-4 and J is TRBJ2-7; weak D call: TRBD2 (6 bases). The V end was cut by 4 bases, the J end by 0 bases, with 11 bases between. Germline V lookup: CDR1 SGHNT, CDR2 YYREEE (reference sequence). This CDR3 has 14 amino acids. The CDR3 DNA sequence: TGTGCCAGCAGCGGAGGGTTGAGCTCCTACGAGCAGTACTTC. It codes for CASSGGLSSYEQYF. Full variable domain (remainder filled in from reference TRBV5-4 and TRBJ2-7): ETGVTQSPTHLIKTRGQQVTLRCSSQSGHNTVSWYQQALGQGPQFIFQYYREEENGRGNFPPRFSGLQFPNYSSELNVNALELDDSALYLCASSGGLSSYEQYFGPGTRLTVT.

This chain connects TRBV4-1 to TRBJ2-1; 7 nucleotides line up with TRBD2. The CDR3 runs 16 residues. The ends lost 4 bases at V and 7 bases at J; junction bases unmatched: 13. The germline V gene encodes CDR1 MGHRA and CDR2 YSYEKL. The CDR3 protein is CASSPSGLPLSNEQFF. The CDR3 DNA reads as TGCGCCAGCAGCCCTTCGGGACTACCCTTATCGAATGAGCAGTTCTTC.

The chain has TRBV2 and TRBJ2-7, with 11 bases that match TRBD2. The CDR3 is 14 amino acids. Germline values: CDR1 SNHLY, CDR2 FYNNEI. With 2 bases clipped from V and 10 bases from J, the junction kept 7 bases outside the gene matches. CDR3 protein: CASSEPSGGPSQYF. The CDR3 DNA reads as TGTGCCAGCAGTGAACCTAGCGGGGGGCCCTCACAGTACTTC. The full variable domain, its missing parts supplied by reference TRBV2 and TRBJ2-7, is EPEVTQTPSHQVTQMGQEVILRCVPISNHLYFYWYRQILGQKVEFLVSFYNNEISEKSEIFDDQFSVERPDGSNFTLKIRSTKLEDSAMYFCASSEPSGGPSQYFGPGTRLTVT.

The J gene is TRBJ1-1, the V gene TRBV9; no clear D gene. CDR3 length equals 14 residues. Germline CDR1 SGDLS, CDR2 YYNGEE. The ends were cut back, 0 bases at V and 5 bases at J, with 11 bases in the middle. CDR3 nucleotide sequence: TGTGCCAGCAGCGTAGCTGGGGTCAAGACTGAAGCTTTCTTT. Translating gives CASSVAGVKTEAFF. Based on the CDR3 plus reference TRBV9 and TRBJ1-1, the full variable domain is DSGVTQTPKHLITATGQRVTLRCSPRSGDLSVYWYQQSLDQGLQFLIQYYNGEERAKGNILERFSAQQFPDLHSELNLSSLELGDSALYFCASSVAGVKTEAFFGQGTRLTVV.

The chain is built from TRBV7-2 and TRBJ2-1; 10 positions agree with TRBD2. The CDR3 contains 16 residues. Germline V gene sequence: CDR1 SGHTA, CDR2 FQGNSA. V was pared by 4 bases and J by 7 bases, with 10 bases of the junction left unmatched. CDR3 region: CASSSVSGGAWNEQFF. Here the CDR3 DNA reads TGTGCCAGCAGCTCGGTCAGCGGGGGGGCCTGGAATGAGCAGTTCTTC.

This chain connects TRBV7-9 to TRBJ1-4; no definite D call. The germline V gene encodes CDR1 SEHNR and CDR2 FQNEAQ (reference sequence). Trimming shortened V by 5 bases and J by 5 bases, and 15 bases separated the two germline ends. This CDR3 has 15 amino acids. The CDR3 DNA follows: TGTGCCAGCAGCCTGGGATACAGCCTCAATGAAAAACTGTTTTTT. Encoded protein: CASSLGYSLNEKLFF.

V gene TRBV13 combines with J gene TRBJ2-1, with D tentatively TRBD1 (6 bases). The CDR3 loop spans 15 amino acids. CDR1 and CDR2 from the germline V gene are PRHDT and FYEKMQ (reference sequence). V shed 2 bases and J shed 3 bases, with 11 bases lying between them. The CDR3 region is CASSLKGQSYNEQFF. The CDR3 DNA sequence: TGTGCCAGCAGCTTAAAAGGACAGAGCTACAATGAGCAGTTCTTC.

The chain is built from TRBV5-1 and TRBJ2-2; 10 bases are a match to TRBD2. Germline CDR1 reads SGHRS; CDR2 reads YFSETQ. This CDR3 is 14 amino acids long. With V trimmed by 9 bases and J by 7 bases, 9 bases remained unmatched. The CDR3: CATSWTSGGGELFF. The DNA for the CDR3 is TGCGCCACCAGTTGGACTAGCGGCGGCGGGGAGCTGTTTTTT.

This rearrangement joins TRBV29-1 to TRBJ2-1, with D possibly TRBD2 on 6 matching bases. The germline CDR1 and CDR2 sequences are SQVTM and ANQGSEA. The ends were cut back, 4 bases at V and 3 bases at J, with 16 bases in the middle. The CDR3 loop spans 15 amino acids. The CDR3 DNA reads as TGCAGCGTTGTCCCCCAGCAGGGAGGCTACAATGAGCAGTTCTTC. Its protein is CSVVPQQGGYNEQFF.